A selection of T cell receptor beta chains follows, all from one sample in a study of long-term antiretroviral therapy in people with HIV. Generated by immunoSEQ multiplex PCR, the TCRdb table keeps only in-frame clones and is missing some. The sample yields about 38,000 clones, 65% to 90% seen once. Sample: unsorted PBMCs, taken 1.5 years after starting antiretroviral therapy. The receptors originated from a man aged 18 to 30 with HIV. Each CDR3 is given with its conserved first and last residue. The order of the fields is V gene, CDR3 length, D gene, clone size, J gene, CDR3 protein, CDR3 DNA. The D gene is left open where the match is weak. Some rows have no size entry. The others give once, few or many, or a class for an expanded clone.

TRBV11-2,14,-,-,TRBJ2-5,CASSRQSAQETQYF,TGTGCCAGCAGCCGACAGAGCGCACAAGAGACCCAGTACTTC
TRBV18,14,-,-,TRBJ2-1,CASLKSAVTSEQFF,TGTGCCAGCCTTAAATCAGCGGTAACCAGTGAGCAGTTCTTC
TRBV15,16,TRBD1,medium-sized,TRBJ2-3,CATSLRDRGPTDTQYF,TGTGCCACCAGCCTAAGGGACAGGGGGCCCACAGATACGCAGTATTTT
TRBV5-5,14,-,-,TRBJ2-7,CASRTFGMNYEQYF,TGTGCCAGCAGGACCTTCGGGATGAACTACGAGCAGTACTTC
TRBV4-3,14,-,-,TRBJ2-7,CASSLGVPFYEQYF,TGCGCCAGCAGCCTCGGGGTTCCCTTCTACGAGCAGTACTTC
TRBV27,15,TRBD2,-,TRBJ2-1,CASTSGTSGNNEQFF,TGTGCCAGCACTTCCGGGACTAGCGGGAACAATGAGCAGTTCTTC
TRBV29-1,13,-,-,TRBJ2-3,CSHNFGLSDTQYF,TGCAGCCACAACTTCGGATTAAGTGATACGCAGTATTTT
TRBV7-9,12,-,-,TRBJ2-3,CASSLDVGTQYF,TGTGCCAGCAGCTTAGACGTGGGGACGCAGTATTTT
TRBV19,15,-,-,TRBJ1-5,CATLGEGWSYQPQHF,TGTGCCACCCTCGGGGAGGGATGGTCCTACCAGCCCCAGCATTTT
TRBV15,14,TRBD1,-,TRBJ1-2,CATSRDSSLYGYTF,TGTGCCACCAGCCGGGACAGTTCACTCTATGGCTACACCTTC
TRBV5-4,13,-,-,TRBJ1-3,CASSPSGGSTIYF,TGTGCCAGCAGTCCATCGGGGGGGAGCACCATATATTTT
TRBV6-5,13,-,-,TRBJ2-7,CASISPRGYEQYF,TGTGCCAGCATTTCACCGCGGGGCTACGAGCAGTACTTC
TRBV9,15,TRBD1,-,TRBJ2-2,CASSGRGQGNGELFF,TGTGCCAGCAGCGGGAGGGGACAGGGGAACGGGGAGCTGTTTTTT
TRBV28,15,-,few,TRBJ1-5,CASISRALRNQPQHF,TGTGCCAGCATTTCGAGGGCCCTTCGCAATCAGCCCCAGCATTTT
TRBV18,13,-,-,TRBJ1-4,CASSRGTNEKLFF,TGTGCCAGCTCAAGGGGGACTAATGAAAAACTGTTTTTT
TRBV19,13,-,-,TRBJ2-7,CASQESYRHEQYF,TGTGCCAGTCAAGAATCCTACCGACACGAGCAGTACTTC
TRBV7-9,12,TRBD1,-,TRBJ2-7,CASSQTGDEQYF,TGTGCCAGCAGCCAAACAGGGGATGAGCAGTACTTC